The source of this T cell receptor (beta chain) is a study of T cell responses to AZD1222 COVID-19 vaccine. Notes on the study in general: Per reports, nearly half of all spike-specific TCRs target regions that are unmutated in variants. There were mostly white British donors and more females than males, and clonal diversity was possibly underestimated.

The trim removed 7 bases at V and 4 bases at J, leaving 5 bases unmatched. Germline loops: CDR1 MNHEY, CDR2 SVGAGI. The CDR3 runs to 15 residues. For this clone: The target antigen is unknown.

Assay used: immunoSEQ multiplex PCR; TCRdb lists only in-frame clones, some missing. The table has around 180,000 clones, around 89% seen once. This rearrangement joins TRBV6-5 to TRBJ2-5; 14 nucleotides match TRBD2. The starting material was peripheral blood, obtained 28 days after the second AZD1222 dose. The clonotype comes from an adult who received the AZD1222 COVID-19 vaccine. The CDR3 region is CASTTGTSGRETQYF. CDR3 DNA sequence: TGTGCCAGCACCACTGGGACTAGCGGGAGAGAGACCCAGTACTTC.